This T cell receptor (beta chain) was captured by sequencing in a study of response to subunit inactivated influenza vaccine. Looked up from germline, CDR1 is LGHDT and CDR2 is YNNKEL (reference sequence). This CDR3 is built from 15 residues. The V end was cut by 1 base, the J end by 5 bases, with 12 bases between. TCRdb reprocessed the RT-PCR reads with MiXCR, giving one entry per CDR3 protein. The sample holds about 540,000 distinct CDR3 sequences, roughly a quarter seen once. The data were also submitted as part of a second study, on T cells expressing NK-cell markers. As that study records: The authors made TCR beta cDNA libraries by 5'RACE template switching. This switching added a universal primer site and UMIs.

This clonotype originated in a man aged 50 or older who received an inactivated influenza vaccine. Here the sequenced sample was CD4+ T cells sorted from PBMCs, taken about 11 days after vaccination. The chain employs TRBV3-1 and TRBJ2-1; tentatively, D is TRBD2 (5 bases). CDR3 in amino acids: CASSQARLTDNEQFF. The CDR3, as DNA: TGTGCCAGCAGCCAAGCACGACTAACAGACAATGAGCAGTTCTTC.